The 2 T cell receptor beta chains in this list originate from one sample, sequenced in a study of blood T cell repertoires in COVID-19. Assay: immunoSEQ multiplex PCR; the TCRdb copy retains only in-frame clones and omits some. Here the sample spans around 100,000 clones, approximately 81% being singletons. Sample: peripheral blood. The receptors come from a man aged 45-60 years with acute or convalescent COVID-19.

The chain links TRBV30 to TRBJ1-4; 7 bases are a match to TRBD1. The V and J ends lost 3 bases and 2 bases, in that order; junction bases with no gene match: 9. The CDR3 consists of 16 residues. Germline V lookup: CDR1 GTSNPN, CDR2 SVGIG (reference sequence). Here the CDR3 DNA reads TGTGCCTGGAGCCGGACAGGCATTACGACTAATGAAAAACTGTTTTTT. Translating gives CAWSRTGITTNEKLFF.

The chain recombines TRBV6-4 with TRBJ1-1; the D gene is possibly TRBD1 (5 bases). This CDR3 is 13 amino acids long. Between the trimmed V and J ends, which lost 5 bases and 1 base, there was a span of 8 bases. Germline V gives CDR1 MRHNA, CDR2 SNTAGT. The CDR3 reads CASSPQGNTEAFF. The CDR3 DNA is TGTGCCAGCAGTCCGCAGGGGAACACTGAAGCTTTCTTT.